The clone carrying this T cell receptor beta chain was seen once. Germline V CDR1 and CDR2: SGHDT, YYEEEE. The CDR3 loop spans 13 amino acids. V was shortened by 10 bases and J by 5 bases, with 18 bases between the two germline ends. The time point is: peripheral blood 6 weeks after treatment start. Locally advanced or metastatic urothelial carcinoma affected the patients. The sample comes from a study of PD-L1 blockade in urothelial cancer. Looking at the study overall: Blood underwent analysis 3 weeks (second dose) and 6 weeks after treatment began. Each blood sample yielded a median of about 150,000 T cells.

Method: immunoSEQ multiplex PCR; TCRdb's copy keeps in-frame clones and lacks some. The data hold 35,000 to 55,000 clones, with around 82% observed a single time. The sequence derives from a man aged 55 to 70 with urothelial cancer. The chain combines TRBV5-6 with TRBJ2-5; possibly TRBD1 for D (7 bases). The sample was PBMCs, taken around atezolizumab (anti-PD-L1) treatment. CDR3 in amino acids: CASRRDSRETQYF. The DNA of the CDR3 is TGTGCCTCCCGGAGGGACAGCCGGGAGACCCAGTACTTC.